This TCR beta chain stems from a study of shared clonotypes between healthy human individuals. Study findings and constraints: Rarefaction analysis demonstrated incomplete sorted-subset sequencing notwithstanding large depth. The study found roughly 5.3% of naive CD4 clonotypes shared across a few donors.

CDR1 is SGHDT and CDR2 is YYEEEE in the germline V gene. V lost 1 base and J 6 bases, leaving 17 bases between the germline ends. The CDR3 runs to 15 residues. This clone has only one observation. The target antigen is unknown. Several immunoSEQ plates received, in even portions, the genomic DNA of each subset. Measured with immunoSEQ multiplex PCR; TCRdb has only the in-frame clones, and not every one. The repertoire has 2.3 million or so clones, 85% to 95% of them found once; the top ten carry 0.39%. Material: naive CD4+ T cells from PBMCs. Indicated subset: CD45RA+ positively selected. The sequence was obtained from a man aged 18 to 30 in good health. Some clones in this sample may be carry-over from other donors' samples. This chain connects TRBV5-6 to TRBJ2-7; D gene ambiguous. CDR3 in amino acids: CASSLRLRTTGEQYF. CDR3 coding DNA: TGTGCCAGCAGCTTGAGGCTCAGAACCACCGGCGAGCAGTACTTC.